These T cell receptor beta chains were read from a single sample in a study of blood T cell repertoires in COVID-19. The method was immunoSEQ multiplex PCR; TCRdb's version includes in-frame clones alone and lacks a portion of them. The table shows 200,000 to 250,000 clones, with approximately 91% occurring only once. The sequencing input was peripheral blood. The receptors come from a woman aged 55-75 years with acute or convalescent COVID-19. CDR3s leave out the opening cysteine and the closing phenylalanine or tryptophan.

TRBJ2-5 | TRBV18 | ASSPPTTTFRTQY
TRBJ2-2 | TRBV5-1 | ASSNGQGAGELF
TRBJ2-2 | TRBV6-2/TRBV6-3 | ASSYNLLGRSNTGELF
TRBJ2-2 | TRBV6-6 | ASIQGAGGRTGELF
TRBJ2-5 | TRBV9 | ASSVLPEAKTQY
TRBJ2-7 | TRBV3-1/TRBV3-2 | ASSPSGRAYEQY
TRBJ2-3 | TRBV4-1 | ASSQAQGAAGDTQY
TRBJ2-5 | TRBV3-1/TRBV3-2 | ASSQDKLAGAPETQY
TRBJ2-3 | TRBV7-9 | ASSPKRAGGTDTQY
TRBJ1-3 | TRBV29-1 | SVSGTAGNTIY
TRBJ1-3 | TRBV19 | ASSAQGQLSGNTIY
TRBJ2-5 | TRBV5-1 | ASSFIGQGIQETQY
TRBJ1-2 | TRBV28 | ASNLGQGYT
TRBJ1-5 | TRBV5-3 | ARSIGTGGFRGNQPQH
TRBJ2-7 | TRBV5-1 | ASSLAFQREGAYEQY
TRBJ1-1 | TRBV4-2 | ASSPYRGRENTEAF
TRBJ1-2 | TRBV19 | ASMRGSYYT
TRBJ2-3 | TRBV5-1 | ASSSLAGGGTDTQY
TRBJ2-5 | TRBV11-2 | ASSLDGTSGGDQETQY
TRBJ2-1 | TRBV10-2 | ASSERLEQF
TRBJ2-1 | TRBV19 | ASSLAGIGYNEQF
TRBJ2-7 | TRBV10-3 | AIRSGRGAYEQY
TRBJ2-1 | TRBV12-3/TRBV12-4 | ASSLARGNEQF
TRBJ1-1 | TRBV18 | ASSPGTSIGGTEAF
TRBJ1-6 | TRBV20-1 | SASWGQGNSPLH
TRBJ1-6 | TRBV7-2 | ASSLSRGVNSPLH
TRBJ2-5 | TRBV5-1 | ASSPLRGSGEETQY
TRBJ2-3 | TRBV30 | AWSVMGLADTDTQY
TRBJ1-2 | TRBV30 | AWSVVESRYPRVGYT
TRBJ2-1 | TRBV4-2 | ASSLLTSGYNEQF
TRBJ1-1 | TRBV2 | ASSDRGSLAF
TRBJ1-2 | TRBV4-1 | ASSLRQASRVDYGYT
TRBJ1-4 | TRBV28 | ASLAGFNEKLF
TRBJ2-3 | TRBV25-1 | ASSDDFYTDTQY
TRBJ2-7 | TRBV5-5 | ASSLRDSFTGEQY
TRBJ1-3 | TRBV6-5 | ASSQRWYGNTIY
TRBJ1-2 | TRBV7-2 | ASSFTRFAYGYT
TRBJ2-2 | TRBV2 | ASKGTGSGELF
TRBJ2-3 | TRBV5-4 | ASRRTGTRPTDTQY
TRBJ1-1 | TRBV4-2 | ASSQRQGSSTEAF
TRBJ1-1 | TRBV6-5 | ASRGTGTTEAF
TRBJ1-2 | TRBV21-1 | ASSKGGGRLGGIYGYT
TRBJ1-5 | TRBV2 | ASSPSGVNQPQH